The clone carrying this T cell receptor beta chain appeared once. The entry originates in a study of T cell responses to AZD1222 COVID-19 vaccine. Measured with immunoSEQ multiplex PCR; TCRdb has only the in-frame clones, and not every one. The table includes 100,000 to 110,000 clones, more than 75% detected once. The material sequenced was peripheral blood, taken on day 0 of MenACWY control vaccination. The sequence derives from an adult in good health.

CDR3 nucleotides: TGTGCCAGCAGTTTATCAACTAGCGGGAGGGCGCAGTATTTT. Its protein product is CASSLSTSGRAQYF. This sequence joins TRBV28 and TRBJ2-3; TRBD2 aligns across 13 bases. The J segment lost 10 bases and the V segment lost 1 base, leaving 2 bases of the junction unmatched. This CDR3 is 14 amino acids long. CDR1 and CDR2 from the germline V gene are MDHEN and SYDVKM.